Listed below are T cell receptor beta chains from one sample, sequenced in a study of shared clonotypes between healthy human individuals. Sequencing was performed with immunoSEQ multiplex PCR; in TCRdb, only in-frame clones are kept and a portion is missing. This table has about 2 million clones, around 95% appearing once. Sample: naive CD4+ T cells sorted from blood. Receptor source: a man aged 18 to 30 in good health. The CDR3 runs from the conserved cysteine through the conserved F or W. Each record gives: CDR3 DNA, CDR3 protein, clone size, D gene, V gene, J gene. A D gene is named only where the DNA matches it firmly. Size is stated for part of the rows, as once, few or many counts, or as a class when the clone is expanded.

DNA: TGTGCCAGCAGTGGACTAGCGGGAGTCGTCGGGGAGCTGTTTTTT; CDR3: CASSGLAGVVGELFF; size: -; D: TRBD2; V: TRBV7-9; J: TRBJ2-2
DNA: TGCGCCAGCAGCTTGGAGCAAGAGACCCAGTACTTC; CDR3: CASSLEQETQYF; size: -; D: -; V: TRBV5-1; J: TRBJ2-5
DNA: TGTGCCAGCAGCTTAGGAGGGGGGATGAACACTGAAGCTTTCTTT; CDR3: CASSLGGGMNTEAFF; size: -; D: -; V: TRBV11-2; J: TRBJ1-1
DNA: TGCGCCAGCAGCTTGGCTACAGCTGCGACCGGGGAGCTGTTTTTT; CDR3: CASSLATAATGELFF; size: -; D: -; V: TRBV5-1; J: TRBJ2-2
DNA: TGTGCCAGCAGCGTAGATCTTGAGACGGGAGATGGCTACACCTTC; CDR3: CASSVDLETGDGYTF; size: -; D: -; V: TRBV9; J: TRBJ1-2
DNA: TGTGCCAGCAGCACCGGTGAGGGTGGCTACACCTTC; CDR3: CASSTGEGGYTF; size: once; D: -; V: TRBV6-6; J: TRBJ1-2
DNA: TGTGCCAGCAGCTCGGACAGGGGAGGTTCACCCCTCCACTTT; CDR3: CASSSDRGGSPLHF; size: -; D: TRBD1; V: TRBV7-9; J: TRBJ1-6
DNA: TGTGCCATCAGTGTCGCTGGACGGGATAATTCACCCCTCCACTTT; CDR3: CAISVAGRDNSPLHF; size: -; D: -; V: TRBV10-3; J: TRBJ1-6
DNA: TGTGCCAGCGGGACAGCCTATAATTCACCCCTCCACTTT; CDR3: CASGTAYNSPLHF; size: few; D: TRBD1; V: TRBV6-1; J: TRBJ1-6
DNA: TGCGCCAGCAGCCAAGATTTCAGGGGGCCGAATTCACCCCTCCACTTT; CDR3: CASSQDFRGPNSPLHF; size: -; D: TRBD1; V: TRBV4-3; J: TRBJ1-6
DNA: TGTGCTAGCAGCCTGGACAGGGGAGGGAAGACCCAGTACTTC; CDR3: CASSLDRGGKTQYF; size: once; D: TRBD1; V: TRBV7-7; J: TRBJ2-5
DNA: TGTGCCAGCAGCTTGCGCGGGAACGACGAGCAGTACTTC; CDR3: CASSLRGNDEQYF; size: -; D: -; V: TRBV7-2; J: TRBJ2-7
DNA: TGTGCCAGTAGTGCTACAGGGCTCCCCTACGAGCAGTACTTC; CDR3: CASSATGLPYEQYF; size: -; D: -; V: TRBV19; J: TRBJ2-7
DNA: TGTGCCAGCAGGACATCGGGACTAGCAACCGGGGAGCTGTTTTTT; CDR3: CASRTSGLATGELFF; size: -; D: TRBD2; V: TRBV7-2; J: TRBJ2-2
DNA: TGTGCCAGCAGCCGGGCCCCAGTAGGAGATACGCAGTATTTT; CDR3: CASSRAPVGDTQYF; size: -; D: -; V: TRBV7-3; J: TRBJ2-3
DNA: TGCGCCAGCAGCTTAAGTAGCGGGAGCCCGTACAATGAGCAGTTCTTC; CDR3: CASSLSSGSPYNEQFF; size: -; D: TRBD2; V: TRBV5-1; J: TRBJ2-1
DNA: TGTGCCAGCAGGCCCAAGACAGGACAAGAGACCCAGTACTTC; CDR3: CASRPKTGQETQYF; size: -; D: -; V: TRBV6-1; J: TRBJ2-5
DNA: TGTGCCAGCAGCCCCCAGTGGAGGGGAGAAAACATTCAGTACTTC; CDR3: CASSPQWRGENIQYF; size: -; D: -; V: TRBV5-6; J: TRBJ2-4
DNA: TGTGCCAGCAGTGAATACGGTCAGACAGGGGCGGGTGCGGGAAAACTGTTTTTT; CDR3: CASSEYGQTGAGAGKLFF; size: -; D: TRBD1; V: TRBV25-1; J: TRBJ1-4
DNA: TGCGCCAGCAGCCAACTTGGGGCGGGAAGGAACACCGGGGAGCTGTTTTTT; CDR3: CASSQLGAGRNTGELFF; size: -; D: -; V: TRBV4-1; J: TRBJ2-2
DNA: TGTGCCAGCAGTTCCGGGTCCGTTAGACAAGAGACCCAGTACTTC; CDR3: CASSSGSVRQETQYF; size: -; D: -; V: TRBV6-6; J: TRBJ2-5
DNA: TGTGCCAGCAGCTTGATGGGGGGGTCCTACAATGAGCAGTTCTTC; CDR3: CASSLMGGSYNEQFF; size: -; D: TRBD2; V: TRBV5-6; J: TRBJ2-1
DNA: TGTGCCAGCAGCTTGACAGGGGGCAGCAATCAGCCCCAGCATTTT; CDR3: CASSLTGGSNQPQHF; size: -; D: TRBD1; V: TRBV11-2; J: TRBJ1-5
DNA: TGTGCCAGCAGTGTGACCGCAGGGGCCTACGAGCAGTACTTC; CDR3: CASSVTAGAYEQYF; size: -; D: -; V: TRBV2; J: TRBJ2-7
DNA: TGTGCCAGCTCACCGCGAGTACAGCCCAACACTGAAGCTTTCTTT; CDR3: CASSPRVQPNTEAFF; size: -; D: -; V: TRBV18; J: TRBJ1-1
DNA: TGCAGCGTAGAAGGGGGGACGTATGAAGCTTTCTTT; CDR3: CSVEGGTYEAFF; size: -; D: -; V: TRBV29-1; J: TRBJ1-1
DNA: TGTGCCAGCAGCGTAGGGAGTACTGGAAACACCATATATTTT; CDR3: CASSVGSTGNTIYF; size: -; D: -; V: TRBV9; J: TRBJ1-3
DNA: TGTGCCAGCAGCTTAGAGGGCCGATCACCCCTCACAGATACGCAGTATTTT; CDR3: CASSLEGRSPLTDTQYF; size: -; D: -; V: TRBV7-2; J: TRBJ2-3
DNA: TGTGCCAGCAGCCCAAAACCAGGGGGCGGGACTGAAGCTTTCTTT; CDR3: CASSPKPGGGTEAFF; size: -; D: TRBD1; V: TRBV13; J: TRBJ1-1
DNA: TGCGCCAGCAGTGAGGACAGGGGGATGCCCTACGAGCAGTACTTC; CDR3: CASSEDRGMPYEQYF; size: -; D: TRBD1; V: TRBV5-1; J: TRBJ2-7
DNA: TGTGCCAGCAGTGAACAGGGACTCACGAACACCGGGGAGCTGTTTTTT; CDR3: CASSEQGLTNTGELFF; size: -; D: -; V: TRBV6-1; J: TRBJ2-2
DNA: TGCAGCGTTGCAAACAGGGGTGTAGGCACAGATACGCAGTATTTT; CDR3: CSVANRGVGTDTQYF; size: -; D: TRBD1; V: TRBV29-1; J: TRBJ2-3
DNA: TGTGCCAGCTCACCTATCCCGTTCTTTGGGATCGGCACAGATACGCAGTATTTT; CDR3: CASSPIPFFGIGTDTQYF; size: -; D: -; V: TRBV18; J: TRBJ2-3
DNA: TGTGCCAGCAGATCGAAAAGCGTTCCCACAGATACGCAGTATTTT; CDR3: CASRSKSVPTDTQYF; size: -; D: -; V: TRBV5-4; J: TRBJ2-3
DNA: TGTGCCAGCAGCCGCCCGACCGTGAACACTGAAGCTTTCTTT; CDR3: CASSRPTVNTEAFF; size: -; D: -; V: TRBV21-1; J: TRBJ1-1
DNA: TGTGCCAGCAGCTTACGGGGGACCTCTAACTCACCCCTCCACTTT; CDR3: CASSLRGTSNSPLHF; size: -; D: -; V: TRBV7-2; J: TRBJ1-6
DNA: TGTGCCAGCAGCTCCGGGACAGGGACCACCGATACGCAGTATTTT; CDR3: CASSSGTGTTDTQYF; size: -; D: TRBD1; V: TRBV7-9; J: TRBJ2-3
DNA: TGTGCCAGCAGCTTGGTGGGACTAGCGGGAGGGAAGGAAGAGACCCAGTACTTC; CDR3: CASSLVGLAGGKEETQYF; size: -; D: TRBD2; V: TRBV7-2; J: TRBJ2-5
DNA: TGCGCCAGCAGTGACCTAGCGGGGGGGCCCAGGGAGCAGTACTTC; CDR3: CASSDLAGGPREQYF; size: -; D: TRBD2; V: TRBV10-2; J: TRBJ2-7
DNA: TGTGCCAGCAGCTTATTACCGGGAAGAATCGCTCCCCTCCACTTT; CDR3: CASSLLPGRIAPLHF; size: -; D: -; V: TRBV7-2; J: TRBJ1-6
DNA: TGTGCCAGCAGCTTGGCCGATAACTATGGCTACACCTTC; CDR3: CASSLADNYGYTF; size: -; D: -; V: TRBV5-6; J: TRBJ1-2
DNA: TGCGCCAGCAGGTCGAACACTGAAGCTTTCTTT; CDR3: CASRSNTEAFF; size: -; D: -; V: TRBV10-2; J: TRBJ1-1
DNA: TGCGCCAGCAGCCAAGATGCCGGCAGGAACTACGAGCAGTACTTC; CDR3: CASSQDAGRNYEQYF; size: -; D: -; V: TRBV4-1; J: TRBJ2-7
DNA: TGCAGCGTTACCGGGACAGTTTCCTACGAGCAGTACTTC; CDR3: CSVTGTVSYEQYF; size: -; D: TRBD1; V: TRBV29-1; J: TRBJ2-7
DNA: TGCGCCAGCAGCCAAGATGGGACTAGCCCCCAGTACTTC; CDR3: CASSQDGTSPQYF; size: -; D: TRBD2; V: TRBV4-1; J: TRBJ2-5
DNA: TGTGCCAGCAGTTACTCGGGGGTCGAACAGCCCCAGCATTTT; CDR3: CASSYSGVEQPQHF; size: -; D: -; V: TRBV6-5; J: TRBJ1-5
DNA: TGTGCCTGGAGCGCAGGGGGGGAAGCTTTCTTT; CDR3: CAWSAGGEAFF; size: -; D: TRBD1; V: TRBV30; J: TRBJ1-1
DNA: TGCGCCAGCAGCCAAGAGGCGGAGACCCAGTACTTC; CDR3: CASSQEAETQYF; size: -; D: -; V: TRBV4-1; J: TRBJ2-5
DNA: TGTGCCAGCAGGGTTGGGTTGGGGGCCGGCACAGATACGCAGTATTTT; CDR3: CASRVGLGAGTDTQYF; size: -; D: -; V: TRBV5-8; J: TRBJ2-3